These 16 T cell receptor beta chains share one sample of origin, sequenced in a study of Graves' ophthalmopathy and Graves' hyperthyroidism. Amplification targeted the TCR beta CDR3 regions, with RNA transcripts as the source material. The first round was an RT-PCR with HTBI primers, and the second round was a multiplex PCR. TCRdb reprocessed the multiplex PCR reads via MiXCR and lists one record per CDR3 protein. Of 40,000 to 45,000 distinct CDR3 sequences detected, around 50% appear once; the ten largest clones hold roughly 18%. The material sequenced was peripheral blood. Source of these receptors: an adult man with Graves' ophthalmopathy.

Concerning this clonotype itself: Here the CDR3 omits its conserved ending phenylalanine or tryptophan, so a read error is the likely source. The DNA is left out, because the CDR3 cannot be placed on it with certainty; the CDR3 is given as TCRdb lists it. This chain uses TRBV24-1 with TRBJ2-2; the tabulated D call, TRBD2, remains unverified against the DNA. The CDR3 region is 11 residues in length, termini included. Germline CDR1 and CDR2: KGHDR and SFDVKD. CDR3 protein: CATSEPPRGGY.

This clonotype was counted a single time. This chain connects TRBV6-5 to TRBJ1-6; weak D call: TRBD1 (5 bases). This CDR3 region has 15 residues. Germline CDR1 is MNHEY and CDR2 is SVGAGI. The V and J ends lost 6 bases and 10 bases respectively, with 19 bases between them. The CDR3 DNA sequence: TGTGCCAGCAGAAAACCGGGACCGCTATTGTCACCCCTCCACTTT. This encodes CASRKPGPLLSPLHF.

A single count supports this clonotype. The final CDR3 position lacks the conserved phenylalanine or tryptophan, pointing to a likely read error. The DNA is left out, because the CDR3 cannot be placed on it with certainty; the CDR3 is given as TCRdb lists it. The rearrangement uses TRBV7-9 and TRBJ2-1; TRBD1 is the table's D call, not checked against the DNA. Germline assignment: CDR1 SEHNR and CDR2 FQNEAQ (reference sequence). The CDR3 extends over 15 residues, inclusive of both ends. CDR3 loop: CVSSDGDGGYNEQFL.

This clonotype was seen repeatedly, ten times or more. V is TRBV14 and J is TRBJ2-3; 9 positions match TRBD2. The CDR3 covers 18 residues. Unmatched junction bases numbered 9, after V lost 0 bases and J lost 2 bases. Germline V gene lookup returns CDR1 SGHDN and CDR2 FVKESK. The CDR3 is CASSQERLLAGNTDTQYF. CDR3 sequence (DNA): TGTGCCAGCAGCCAAGAGAGATTGCTAGCGGGGAACACAGATACGCAGTATTTT.

This clonotype was recorded many times. The gene calls are TRBV20-1 and TRBJ1-3; tentative D call: TRBD1 (6 bases). The CDR3 totals 17 residues. Trimming shortened V by 4 bases and J by 0 bases, and 19 bases separated the two germline ends. From germline, CDR1 is DFQATT and CDR2 SNEGSKA (reference sequence). CDR3 region: CSAMGRTDPSSGNTIYF. Written as DNA, the CDR3 is TGCAGTGCTATGGGACGGACAGACCCAAGCTCTGGAAACACCATATATTTT.

This clonotype was counted a single time. The chain employs TRBV7-2 and TRBJ1-5, with D perhaps matching TRBD1 (6 bases). V lost 1 base, J lost 0 bases, and 13 bases lay in between. CDR3 length equals 17 residues. Germline V lookup: CDR1 SGHTA, CDR2 FQGNSA. DNA for the CDR3: TGTGCCAGCAGCTTAGACTCAGGGGTTGATAGCAATCAGCCCCAGCATTTT. Translated, it gives CASSLDSGVDSNQPQHF.

This chain connects TRBV5-6 to TRBJ2-7, with unresolved D. V lost 3 bases to trimming and J lost 0 bases, with 7 bases between them. The CDR3 loop spans 13 amino acids. From germline, CDR1 is SGHDT and CDR2 YYEEEE. DNA of the CDR3: TGTGCCAGCAGCTATGGACCCTCCTACGAGCAGTACTTC. Translation gives CASSYGPSYEQYF. The full variable domain, rest sourced from reference TRBV5-6 and TRBJ2-7, is DAGVTQSPTHLIKTRGQQVTLRCSPKSGHDTVSWYQQALGQGPQFIFQYYEEEERQRGNFPDRFSGHQFPNYSSELNVNALLLGDSALYLCASSYGPSYEQYFGPGTRLTVT.

The CDR3 nucleotides read TGTGCCAGCTCACCATTGGACAGAGCTAACTATGGCTACACCTTC. Translating gives CASSPLDRANYGYTF. This rearrangement joins TRBV18 to TRBJ1-2; D may be TRBD1 (6 bases). This CDR3 contains 15 residues. CDR1 and CDR2 (germline): KGHSH, LQKENI. The V end lost 2 bases, the J end lost 0 bases, and 10 bases lay between the germline ends.

The chain carries TRBV5-4 and TRBJ2-1, with D maybe TRBD2 (9 bases). V was cut by 5 bases and J by 8 bases, with 26 bases left in between. CDR1 SGHNT and CDR2 YYREEE come from the germline V gene (reference sequence). The CDR3 length is 17 residues. The CDR3 DNA reads TGTGCCAGCAGTCGACCAGGGGGCCGCGGGGGGGCCGATGAGCAGTTCTTC. Translating it yields CASSRPGGRGGADEQFF.

This clonotype was detected a few times. The CDR3 here is CAGKVPTEAFF. CDR3 bases: TGTGCCGGAAAGGTTCCAACTGAAGCTTTCTTT. The chain links TRBV30 to TRBJ1-1; unclear D gene. Germline loops: CDR1 GTSNPN, CDR2 SVGIG (reference sequence). V was shortened by 8 bases and J by 5 bases, with 12 bases between the two germline ends. The CDR3 runs 11 residues.

The chain joins TRBV29-1 to TRBJ1-4; no reliable D call. This CDR3 spans 12 amino acids. Germline lookup yields CDR1 SQVTM and CDR2 ANQGSEA. The CDR3 DNA reads TGCAGTGTGGGGTGGACTAATGAAAAACTGTTTTTT. It codes for CSVGWTNEKLFF.

This chain links TRBV7-9 with TRBJ2-7, with 8 bases identical to TRBD1. Unmatched junction bases numbered 3, after V lost 8 bases and J lost 6 bases. The CDR3 is 11 residues long. Per the germline V gene, CDR1 is SEHNR and CDR2 is FQNEAQ (reference sequence). The CDR3 sequence is CASSTGVEQYF. CDR3 DNA: TGTGCCAGCTCGACAGGGGTCGAGCAGTACTTC.

In its sample, this clonotype was seen many times. The J gene is TRBJ2-3, the V gene TRBV2; the match to TRBD2 covers 10 bases. The CDR3 has 15 residues. The V gene's germline CDR1 is SNHLY and CDR2 FYNNEI. The J segment lost 4 bases and the V segment lost 6 bases, leaving 7 bases of the junction unmatched. CDR3 nucleotide sequence: TGTGCCAGCAGGACCCGTCTAGCGGGAGCAGATACGCAGTATTTT. This sequence encodes CASRTRLAGADTQYF.

The chain employs TRBV24-1 and TRBJ2-6; D possibly matches TRBD1 or TRBD2 (5 bases each). The V end was cut by 5 bases, the J end by 4 bases, with 17 bases between. Germline V gene sequence: CDR1 KGHDR, CDR2 SFDVKD. The CDR3 sequence is 17 residues long. Here the CDR3 reads CATSGVPGTPGANVLTF. DNA for the CDR3: TGTGCCACCAGTGGGGTCCCAGGGACGCCCGGGGCCAACGTCCTGACTTTC.

This chain uses TRBV7-8 with TRBJ2-1, with D perhaps TRBD2 (6 bases). V was pared by 0 bases and J by 8 bases, with 14 bases between. The germline CDR1 and CDR2 sequences are SGHVS and FQNEAQ. CDR3 length: 15 residues. For the CDR3, the DNA is TGTGCCAGCAGCTTAGCCACTCAACTAGCAGATGAGCAGTTCTTC. Translation: CASSLATQLADEQFF.

As to this clonotype: No DNA is shown, since the ends of the CDR3 on it are uncertain; the CDR3 is the one TCRdb lists. The genes are TRBV25-1 and TRBJ2-1; the table assigns TRBD1, which was not confirmed against the DNA. The CDR3 totals 17 residues, both ends included. Germline V gene sequence: CDR1 MGHDK, CDR2 SYGVNS. CDR3 in amino acids: CASSFYICSARSREQFF.